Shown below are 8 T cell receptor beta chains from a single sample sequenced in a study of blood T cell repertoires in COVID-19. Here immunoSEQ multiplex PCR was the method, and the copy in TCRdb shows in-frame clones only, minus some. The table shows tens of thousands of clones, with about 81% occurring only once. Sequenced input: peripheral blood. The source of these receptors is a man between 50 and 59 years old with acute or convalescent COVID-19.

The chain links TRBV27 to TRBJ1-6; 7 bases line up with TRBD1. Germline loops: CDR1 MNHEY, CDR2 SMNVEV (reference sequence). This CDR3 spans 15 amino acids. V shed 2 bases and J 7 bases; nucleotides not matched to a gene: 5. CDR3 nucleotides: TGTGCCAGCAGTTTACAAGACAGGGTGAATTCACCCCTCCACTTT. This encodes CASSLQDRVNSPLHF.

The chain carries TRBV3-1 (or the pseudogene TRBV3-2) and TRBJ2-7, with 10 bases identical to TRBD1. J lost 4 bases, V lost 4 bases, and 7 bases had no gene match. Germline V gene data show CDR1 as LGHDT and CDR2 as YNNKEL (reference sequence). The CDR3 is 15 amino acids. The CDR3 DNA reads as TGTGCCAGCAGCCGCCCGGGACAGGGGAAGTACGAGCAGTACTTC. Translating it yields CASSRPGQGKYEQYF.

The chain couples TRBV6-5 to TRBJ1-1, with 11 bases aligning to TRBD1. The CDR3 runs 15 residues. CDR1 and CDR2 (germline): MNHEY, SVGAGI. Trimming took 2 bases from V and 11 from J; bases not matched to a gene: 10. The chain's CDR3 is CASSYDVGQGEVAFF. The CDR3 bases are TGTGCCAGCAGTTACGACGTGGGACAGGGGGAAGTGGCTTTCTTT.

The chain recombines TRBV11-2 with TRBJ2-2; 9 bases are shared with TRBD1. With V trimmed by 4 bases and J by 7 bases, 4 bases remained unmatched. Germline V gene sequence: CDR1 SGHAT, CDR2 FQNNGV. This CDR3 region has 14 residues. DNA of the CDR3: TGTGCCAGCAGCTCGGGACAGGGAAACGGGGAGCTGTTTTTT. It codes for CASSSGQGNGELFF.

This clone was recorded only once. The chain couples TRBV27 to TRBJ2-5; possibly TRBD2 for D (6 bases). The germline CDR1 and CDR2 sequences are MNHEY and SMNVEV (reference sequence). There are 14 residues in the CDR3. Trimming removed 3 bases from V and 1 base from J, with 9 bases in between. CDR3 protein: CASSLAGLQETQYF. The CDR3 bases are TGTGCCAGCAGTTTGGCGGGACTCCAAGAGACCCAGTACTTC.

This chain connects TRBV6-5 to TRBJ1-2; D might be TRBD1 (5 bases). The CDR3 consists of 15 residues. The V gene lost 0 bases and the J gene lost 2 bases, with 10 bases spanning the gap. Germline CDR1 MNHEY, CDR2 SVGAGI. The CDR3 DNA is TGTGCCAGCAGTTACTCCGCGGGACCCAACTATGGCTACACCTTC. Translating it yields CASSYSAGPNYGYTF.

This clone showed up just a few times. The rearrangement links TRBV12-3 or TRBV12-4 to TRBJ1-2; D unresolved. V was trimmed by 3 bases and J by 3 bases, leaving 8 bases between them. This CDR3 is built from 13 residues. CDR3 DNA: TGTGCCAGCAGTTTTGTTCGAGACTATGGCTACACCTTC. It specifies CASSFVRDYGYTF.

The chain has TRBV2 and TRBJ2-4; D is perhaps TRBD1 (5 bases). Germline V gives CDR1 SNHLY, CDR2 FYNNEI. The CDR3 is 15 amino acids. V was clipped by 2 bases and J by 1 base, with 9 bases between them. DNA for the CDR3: TGTGCCAGCAGTGAACCAGGGCCGGCCAAAAACATTCAGTACTTC. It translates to CASSEPGPAKNIQYF.